The 20 T cell receptor beta chains in this list originate from one sample, sequenced in a study of OX40 agonist ivuxolimab in advanced cancers. Only in-frame clones appear in the TCRdb table, and some are missing; sequencing was by immunoSEQ multiplex PCR. This table holds 27,000 or so clones, roughly 80% found once. The source was CD4+ or CD8+ T cells sorted from blood, collected in a trial of the OX40 agonist ivuxolimab. These receptors were collected from an adult with an advanced solid tumor such as melanoma, head and neck, liver or kidney cancer.

The rearrangement links TRBV10-3 to TRBJ1-4, with D uncertain. The germline CDR1 and CDR2 sequences are ENHRY and SYGVKD. This CDR3 contains 15 residues. V was shortened by 3 bases and J by 1 base, with 9 bases between the two germline ends. The CDR3 region has the DNA TGTGCCATCAGTGAAAGCGGCGGAACTAATGAAAAACTGTTTTTT. This gives the protein CAISESGGTNEKLFF.

V and J are TRBV9 and TRBJ1-2; no definite D call. Trimming removed 0 bases from V and 5 bases from J, with 14 bases in between. This CDR3 is built from 15 residues. The V gene's germline CDR1 is SGDLS and CDR2 YYNGEE. The CDR3 DNA reads as TGTGCCAGCAGCGTAGCTAATTCAGTAGGATATGGCTACACCTTC. It is translated as CASSVANSVGYGYTF.

V is TRBV7-9 and J is TRBJ1-2, with TRBD1 matching over 10 bases. V lost 1 base and J lost 4; bases outside the gene matches: 6. Germline CDR1 and CDR2: SEHNR and FQNEAQ (reference sequence). CDR3 length: 16 residues. The CDR3 DNA reads as TGTGCCAGCAGCTTAGATGTCCGGACAGGGGGCTATGGCTACACCTTC. The encoded protein is CASSLDVRTGGYGYTF.

The chain recombines TRBV14 with TRBJ2-7; 8 nucleotides line up with TRBD1. Per the germline V gene, CDR1 is SGHDN and CDR2 is FVKESK. V trimming: 4 bases; J trimming: 5 bases; junction bases outside the gene matches: 4. The CDR3 is 13 amino acids. CDR3 sequence reads: CASSRRGLHEQYF. The CDR3 region has the DNA TGTGCCAGCAGCCGCAGGGGGCTGCACGAGCAGTACTTC.

The gene calls are TRBV9 and TRBJ2-7; 8 bases agree with TRBD2. This CDR3 has 15 residues. The J segment lost 2 bases and the V segment lost 0 bases, leaving 4 bases of the junction unmatched. Germline CDR1 reads SGDLS; CDR2 reads YYNGEE. This chain's CDR3 is CASSVEASGPYEQYF. The CDR3, as DNA: TGTGCCAGCAGCGTAGAAGCTAGCGGGCCCTACGAGCAGTACTTC.

The rearrangement joins TRBV7-9 to TRBJ2-1; D is unclear. The germline gives CDR1 SEHNR, CDR2 FQNEAQ (reference sequence). The V gene lost 1 base and the J gene lost 8 bases, with 18 bases spanning the gap. CDR3 length equals 16 residues. CDR3 loop: CASSLDSAMLWDEQFF. The DNA for the CDR3 is TGTGCCAGCAGCTTAGACAGCGCAATGCTCTGGGATGAGCAGTTCTTC.

J is TRBJ2-1 and V is TRBV7-9, with 9 bases lining up with TRBD2. Germline V gene sequence: CDR1 SEHNR, CDR2 FQNEAQ (reference sequence). CDR3 length equals 15 residues. V gave up 5 bases and J gave up 8 bases; unmatched junction bases: 10. The CDR3: CASSLIAGVGYEQFF. The CDR3, as DNA: TGTGCCAGCAGCCTCATAGCGGGGGTGGGGTATGAGCAGTTCTTC.

This clone was recorded once. The CDR3 loop is CASSPLGEQYF. The CDR3 nucleotides read TGTGCCAGCAGCCCATTGGGGGAGCAGTACTTC. The chain is built from TRBV6-5 and TRBJ2-7; D is unclear. This CDR3 comprises 11 residues. V was shortened by 6 bases and J by 7 bases, with 10 bases between the two germline ends. In germline, CDR1 is MNHEY, CDR2 SVGAGI.

V and J are TRBV30 and TRBJ2-7; D gene uncertain. Germline V lookup: CDR1 GTSNPN, CDR2 SVGIG (reference sequence). Trimming removed 0 bases from V and 3 bases from J, with 9 bases in between. There are 13 residues in the CDR3. This chain's CDR3 is CAWSVLRHYEQYF. CDR3 bases: TGTGCCTGGAGTGTACTTCGACACTACGAGCAGTACTTC.

In nucleotides, the CDR3 is TGTGCCAGCAGCCCGACACTGGGCTATGGCTACACCTTC. Translated, it gives CASSPTLGYGYTF. This chain uses TRBV14 with TRBJ1-2; D call uncertain. V dropped 4 bases and J dropped 4 bases, with 10 bases sitting between them. This CDR3 region has 13 residues. Germline-derived CDR1 and CDR2 are SGHDN and FVKESK.

The gene calls are TRBV27 and TRBJ1-5; weak D call: TRBD1 (5 bases). The germline CDR1 and CDR2 sequences are MNHEY and SMNVEV (reference sequence). Trimming pared 6 bases from V and 4 bases from J, leaving 16 bases between. This CDR3 comprises 15 residues. Written as DNA, the CDR3 is TGTGCCAGCAGGACCTTATCGGGGGGTAATCAGCCCCAGCATTTT. As protein: CASRTLSGGNQPQHF.

The CDR3 DNA reads as TGTGCCAGCAGTCCCACGGGCTATCCACACTACGAGCAGTACTTC. It yields the protein CASSPTGYPHYEQYF. This chain links TRBV28 with TRBJ2-7; D uncertain. Germline CDR1 and CDR2: MDHEN and SYDVKM. This CDR3 comprises 15 residues. Trimming cost V 5 bases and J 3 bases, with 17 bases left between them.

The J gene is TRBJ2-7, the V gene TRBV11-1; D ambiguous. The length of the CDR3 is 13 residues. Trimming took 1 base from V and 3 from J, leaving 7 bases between them. CDR1 is SGHAT and CDR2 is FQDESV in the germline V gene (reference sequence). CDR3 loop: CASSLGAGYEQYF. The CDR3 nucleotides read TGTGCCAGCAGCTTAGGGGCCGGCTACGAGCAGTACTTC.

The rearrangement joins TRBV6-1 to TRBJ2-7; TRBD1 agrees at 8 bases. The CDR3 is 14 amino acids. V shed 3 bases and J 7 bases; nucleotides not matched to a gene: 8. Germline CDR1 MNHNS, CDR2 SASEGT. CDR3 protein: CASSEAPRGLEQYF. CDR3 nucleotides: TGTGCCAGCAGTGAGGCGCCCAGGGGGCTGGAGCAGTACTTC.

The chain employs TRBV5-1 and TRBJ1-2; maybe TRBD1 (5 bases). There are 14 residues in the CDR3. Trimming stripped 0 bases from V and 5 bases from J, with 11 bases between. Per the germline V gene, CDR1 is SGHRS and CDR2 is YFSETQ. CDR3 loop: CASSLERGRYGYTF. The DNA of the CDR3 is TGCGCCAGCAGCTTGGAAAGGGGTCGTTATGGCTACACCTTC.

The rearrangement uses TRBV27 and TRBJ2-3; no clear D. Trimming removed 2 bases from V and 1 base from J, with 10 bases in between. Germline CDR1 is MNHEY and CDR2 is SMNVEV (reference sequence). This CDR3 is 15 amino acids long. DNA for the CDR3: TGTGCCAGCAGTTTAACCAGCGCCCGCACAGATACGCAGTATTTT. Protein sequence: CASSLTSARTDTQYF.

V usage is TRBV30 and J usage is TRBJ2-7; D might be TRBD2 (6 bases). The CDR3 runs 15 residues. Germline V gene data show CDR1 as GTSNPN and CDR2 as SVGIG (reference sequence). The V gene lost 1 base and the J gene lost 2 bases, with 15 bases spanning the gap. The CDR3 DNA reads TGTGCCTGGAGTGCACCCCCCGGACTACCCTACGAGCAGTACTTC. Its translation: CAWSAPPGLPYEQYF.

The chain combines TRBV27 with TRBJ2-2, with 9 positions matching TRBD2. This CDR3 contains 15 residues. The germline V gene has CDR1 MNHEY and CDR2 SMNVEV (reference sequence). V was pared by 11 bases and J by 5 bases, with 12 bases of the junction left unmatched. CDR3 amino acids: CASRRAGGGTGELFF. CDR3 coding DNA: TGTGCCTCAAGGCGGGCGGGAGGGGGTACCGGGGAGCTGTTTTTT.

V gene TRBV7-9 combines with J gene TRBJ1-2; D might be TRBD1 (6 bases). Germline V gene lookup returns CDR1 SEHNR and CDR2 FQNEAQ (reference sequence). V was shortened by 2 bases and J by 6 bases, with 10 bases between the two germline ends. The CDR3 is 13 residues long. In DNA form, the CDR3 reads TGTGCCAGCAGCTTAAAGACAGGCCATGGCTACACCTTC. Its protein product is CASSLKTGHGYTF.

V gene TRBV7-3 combines with J gene TRBJ2-6; D remains unclear. The CDR3 contains 15 residues. V lost 0 bases and J lost 2, with 5 bases in between. The germline V gene has CDR1 SGHTA and CDR2 FQGTGA. CDR3 amino acids: CASSLTGTGANVLTF. CDR3 coding DNA: TGTGCCAGCAGCTTAACAGGGACTGGGGCCAACGTCCTGACTTTC.